The sample holds many counts of the clone carrying this T cell receptor beta chain. Its antigen is unknown. The CDR3 consists of 15 residues. The germline V gene encodes CDR1 KGHDR and CDR2 SFDVKD. Trimming at V came to 4 bases and at J to 5 bases, leaving 8 bases not matched to a gene. CDR3-region Arm-PCR and iRepertoire HTBI primers produced the TCR beta libraries. TCRdb reprocessed the multiplex PCR reads with MiXCR, giving one entry per CDR3 protein. The data contain over 300,000 distinct CDR3 sequences, roughly a sixth of them singletons. This specimen comes from a study of regulatory T cells in long-lasting Graves disease. Study-level information: Antithyroid drugs had been taken by newly diagnosed Graves' patients for under 3 months. General study findings and limits: The study examined only peripheral blood, not thyroid tissue.

Time point described: newly diagnosed GD, antithyroid drugs for less than 3 months. Making the TCR library involved RNA that had been extracted from PBMCs. This specimen consisted of peripheral blood mononuclear cells (PBMCs), obtained at new diagnosis, from a patient treated with antithyroid drugs. The receptor was derived from a female donor with Graves disease. The chain uses TRBV24-1 and TRBJ2-5; 8 bases match TRBD1. CDR3 in DNA: TGTGCCACCAGTGACCCCCACAGGGGGGTGGAGACCCAGTACTTC. Translated: CATSDPHRGVETQYF.